The rows below give T cell receptor beta chains drawn from one sample of a study of cytomegalovirus exposure and HLA in healthy donors. Profiling relied on immunoSEQ multiplex PCR, and the TCRdb table lists in-frame clones only, not all of them. The profile covers more than 95,000 clones, with approximately 78% appearing a single time and about 1.7% taken by the ten largest. Source material: PBMCs. The receptors were gathered from a woman aged 40-49 years in good health and CMV-seronegative. The CDR3 runs from the conserved cysteine through the conserved F or W. A D gene is named only where the DNA matches it firmly. A clone size is listed for some rows: how often the clone was seen (once, few, many), or a class if it is expanded.

CDR3: CASKNRDSNQPQHF
DNA: TGTGCCAGTAAGAACAGGGATAGCAATCAGCCCCAGCATTTT
D: -
V: TRBV19
size: -
J: TRBJ1-5

CDR3: CASSWDRGLTNEKLFF
DNA: TGTGCCAGCAGTTGGGACAGGGGGCTGACTAATGAAAAACTGTTTTTT
D: TRBD1
V: TRBV6-5
size: -
J: TRBJ1-4

CDR3: CASSATHSGSGYEQYF
DNA: TGTGCCAGTAGTGCGACCCATAGCGGGAGTGGCTACGAGCAGTACTTC
D: TRBD2
V: TRBV19
size: -
J: TRBJ2-7

CDR3: CASSFMASHEQYF
DNA: TGCGCCAGCAGCTTTATGGCTAGCCACGAGCAGTACTTC
D: -
V: TRBV5-1
size: medium-sized
J: TRBJ2-7

CDR3: CASSALDSITDTQYF
DNA: TGTGCCAGCAGCGCGTTGGACAGTATCACAGATACGCAGTATTTT
D: -
V: TRBV9
size: -
J: TRBJ2-3

CDR3: CASSPRQGEIQETQYF
DNA: TGTGCCAGCAGCCCTCGACAGGGGGAGATTCAAGAGACCCAGTACTTC
D: TRBD1
V: TRBV7-9
size: -
J: TRBJ2-5

CDR3: CSVEDRGRSIGTEAFF
DNA: TGCAGCGTTGAAGACAGGGGGCGGTCAATAGGCACTGAAGCTTTCTTT
D: TRBD1
V: TRBV29-1
size: -
J: TRBJ1-1

CDR3: CASSSQGLYNEQFF
DNA: TGCGCCAGCAGCTCCCAGGGGTTGTACAATGAGCAGTTCTTC
D: -
V: TRBV5-1
size: -
J: TRBJ2-1

CDR3: CATSDRLNAPKGNTIYF
DNA: TGTGCCACCTCCGACAGATTGAATGCTCCAAAAGGAAACACCATATATTTT
D: -
V: TRBV15
size: once
J: TRBJ1-3

CDR3: CASSLEGESYEQYF
DNA: TGTGCCAGCAGCTTAGAGGGGGAGTCCTACGAGCAGTACTTC
D: -
V: TRBV13
size: -
J: TRBJ2-7

CDR3: CASSPASYEGTEAFF
DNA: TGCGCCAGCAGCCCCGCCAGTTACGAGGGCACTGAAGCTTTCTTT
D: -
V: TRBV4-1
size: once
J: TRBJ1-1

CDR3: CASSLGQNNEKLFF
DNA: TGTGCCAGCAGCTTGGGACAGAATAATGAAAAACTGTTTTTT
D: -
V: TRBV5-8
size: -
J: TRBJ1-4

CDR3: CASSVGGDTPWYF
DNA: TGTGCCAGCAGCGTAGGGGGGGATACCCCGTGGTACTTC
D: -
V: TRBV9
size: -
J: TRBJ2-7

CDR3: CASSPRGQLNTEAFF
DNA: TGTGCCAGCAGTCCAAGGGGACAGTTGAACACTGAAGCTTTCTTT
D: TRBD1
V: TRBV28
size: -
J: TRBJ1-1

CDR3: CSVEGQGAWGETQYF
DNA: TGCAGCGTAGAGGGGCAGGGGGCTTGGGGAGAGACCCAGTACTTC
D: TRBD1
V: TRBV29-1
size: -
J: TRBJ2-5

CDR3: CSVGDRGWEAFF
DNA: TGCAGCGTTGGGGACAGGGGATGGGAGGCTTTCTTT
D: TRBD1
V: TRBV29-1
size: -
J: TRBJ1-1

CDR3: CASSLDLRRETGELFF
DNA: TGTGCCAGCAGCTTGGATTTACGGCGGGAGACCGGGGAGCTGTTTTTT
D: TRBD2
V: TRBV5-4
size: -
J: TRBJ2-2

CDR3: CASSPGHPRDEQYF
DNA: TGTGCCAGCAGTCCCGGACACCCTCGGGACGAGCAGTACTTC
D: -
V: TRBV6-5
size: -
J: TRBJ2-7

CDR3: CASSPQGQIAKNIQYF
DNA: TGTGCCAGCAGCCCCCAGGGACAGATAGCCAAAAACATTCAGTACTTC
D: TRBD1
V: TRBV7-9
size: -
J: TRBJ2-4

CDR3: CASSLQGPPNEKLFF
DNA: TGTGCCAGCAGCTTGCAGGGCCCTCCTAATGAAAAACTGTTTTTT
D: -
V: TRBV5-4
size: -
J: TRBJ1-4

CDR3: CASSWDRGIQPQHF
DNA: TGTGCCAGCAGCTGGGACAGGGGAATCCAGCCCCAGCATTTT
D: TRBD1
V: TRBV5-5
size: -
J: TRBJ1-5